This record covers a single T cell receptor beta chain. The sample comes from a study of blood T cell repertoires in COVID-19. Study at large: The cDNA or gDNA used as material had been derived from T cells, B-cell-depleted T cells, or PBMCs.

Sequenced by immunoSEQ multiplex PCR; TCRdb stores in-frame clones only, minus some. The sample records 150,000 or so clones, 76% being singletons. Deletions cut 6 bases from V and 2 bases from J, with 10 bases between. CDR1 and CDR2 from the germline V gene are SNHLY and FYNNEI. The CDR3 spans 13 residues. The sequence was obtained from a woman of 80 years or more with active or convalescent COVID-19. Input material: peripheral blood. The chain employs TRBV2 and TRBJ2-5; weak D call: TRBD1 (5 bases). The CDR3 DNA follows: TGTGCCAGCAGAAGGGGTCCACAAGAGACCCAGTACTTC. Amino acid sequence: CASRRGPQETQYF.